This paragraph reports one T cell receptor beta chain. Its antigen is as yet unknown. The CDR3 covers 16 residues. Germline V CDR1 and CDR2: MNHEY, SVGAGI. With the 5' RACE reads reprocessed, TCRdb shows one record per CDR3 protein and no DNA. Across around 210,000 distinct CDR3 sequences, the top ten clones capture 6% to 9% of the sample. These data are taken from a study of monozygotic twins with inflammatory bowel disease. Study findings and constraints: In the analysis, different T cell subtypes could not be told apart. Healthy co-twins showed greater TCRbeta diversity (inverse Simpson) than IBD patients. Immunosuppressive treatments were not uniform, and this may have added variability to patient repertoires.

V and J are TRBV6-5 and TRBJ2-5; TCRdb picks TRBD2, but there is no DNA to check that call. The sample consisted of blood. The receptor comes from a human donor with ulcerative colitis or Crohn's disease, or a healthy co-twin of an affected twin (not recorded which). CDR3 loop: CASSSRDRTSGETQYF.